This T cell receptor beta chain appears in the sequencing data of a study of blood T cells in healthy people across ages. Study-level points and caveats: Conclusively comparing naive with antigen-experienced cells was impossible with unsorted PBMCs. Both higher diversity and more naive CD4+ cells marked long-lived donors when set against aged donors.

A second PCR, run for roughly 7 to 12 cycles, used a sample-barcoded 5' primer plus a J-beta primer mix. One entry per CDR3 protein, called by TCRdb with MiXCR from the 5' RACE reads. Of 850,000 to 1,000,000 distinct CDR3 sequences detected, 51% appear once; the ten largest clones hold around a fifth. On this clonotype: Its antigen is unidentified.

The CDR3 runs 12 residues. CDR1 and CDR2 (germline): MNHNS, SASEGT. Specimen: blood. The receptor comes from a woman aged 55-70 years in good health. The J gene is TRBJ2-5, the V gene TRBV6-1; D unresolved. The assigned J gene may be wrong: the sequence end matches TRBJ2-7 better. The CDR3 loop is CASSLELREQYF. CDR3 nucleotide sequence: TGTGCCAGCAGCCTAGAGTTACGCGAGCAGTACTTC.